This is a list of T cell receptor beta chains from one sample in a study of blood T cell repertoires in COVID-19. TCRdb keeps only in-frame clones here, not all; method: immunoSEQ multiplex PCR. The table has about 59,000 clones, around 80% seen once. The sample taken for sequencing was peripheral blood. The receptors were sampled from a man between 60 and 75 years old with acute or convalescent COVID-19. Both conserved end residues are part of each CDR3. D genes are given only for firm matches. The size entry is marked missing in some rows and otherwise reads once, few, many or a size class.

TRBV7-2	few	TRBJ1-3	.	CASSQVHSGNTIYF	TGTGCCAGCAGCCAGGTGCACTCTGGAAACACCATATATTTT
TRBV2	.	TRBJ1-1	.	CASSSQGRVTTEAFF	TGTGCCAGCAGTTCACAGGGACGGGTGACCACTGAAGCTTTCTTT
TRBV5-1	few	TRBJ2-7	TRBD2	CASSLAGFPYEQYF	TGCGCCAGCAGCTTAGCGGGATTTCCCTACGAGCAGTACTTC
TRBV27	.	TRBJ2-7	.	CASSAWGQETYEQYF	TGTGCCAGCAGCGCATGGGGGCAGGAAACCTACGAGCAGTACTTC
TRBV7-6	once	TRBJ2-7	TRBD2	CASSLSPSGGYEQYF	TGTGCCAGCAGCTTAAGTCCTAGCGGGGGCTACGAGCAGTACTTC
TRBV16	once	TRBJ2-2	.	CASSPTSSGELFF	TGTGCCAGCAGCCCCACTAGCTCCGGGGAGCTGTTTTTT
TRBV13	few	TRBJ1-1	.	CASSGDRLNTEAFF	TGTGCCAGCAGTGGTGACAGATTGAACACTGAAGCTTTCTTT
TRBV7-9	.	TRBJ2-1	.	CASSLLGGEQFF	TGTGCCAGCAGCTTATTGGGGGGTGAGCAGTTCTTC
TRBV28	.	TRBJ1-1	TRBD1	CASSPTGVGVTEAFF	TGTGCCAGCAGTCCGACAGGGGTGGGGGTCACTGAAGCTTTCTTT
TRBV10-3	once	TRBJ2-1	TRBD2	CAISPAGRPNEQFF	TGTGCCATCAGCCCAGCGGGACGTCCCAATGAGCAGTTCTTC
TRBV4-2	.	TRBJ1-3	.	CASSLVRASGNTIYF	TGTGCCAGCAGCCTGGTCAGGGCCTCTGGAAACACCATATATTTT
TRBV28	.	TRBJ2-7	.	CASSLRQTSYEQYF	TGTGCCAGCAGTTTAAGACAGACCTCCTACGAGCAGTACTTC
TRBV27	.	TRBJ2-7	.	CASSFLGTRRYEQYF	TGTGCCAGCAGTTTCCTCGGGACTCGACGCTACGAGCAGTACTTC
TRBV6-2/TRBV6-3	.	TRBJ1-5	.	CASSYSPYQPQHF	TGTGCCAGCAGTTACTCTCCTTATCAGCCCCAGCATTTT
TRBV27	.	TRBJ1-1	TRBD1	CASSVTGLMNTEAFF	TGTGCCAGCAGTGTGACAGGGTTGATGAACACTGAAGCTTTCTTT
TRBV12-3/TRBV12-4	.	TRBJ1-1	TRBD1	CASSGQGAEAFF	TGTGCCAGCAGTGGGCAGGGGGCTGAAGCTTTCTTT
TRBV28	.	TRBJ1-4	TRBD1	CASSSRTGGREKLFF	TGTGCCAGCAGTTCCCGGACAGGGGGCCGTGAAAAACTGTTTTTT
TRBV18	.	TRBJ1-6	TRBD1	CASSPDRGRVPLHF	TGTGCCAGCTCACCGGACAGGGGGCGGGTACCCCTCCACTTT
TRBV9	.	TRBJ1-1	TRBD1	CASSPRTGRTEAFF	TGTGCCAGCAGCCCCCGGACAGGGAGAACTGAAGCTTTCTTT
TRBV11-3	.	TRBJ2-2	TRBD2	CASSLDGGASTGELFF	TGTGCCAGCAGCTTAGACGGGGGGGCCAGCACCGGGGAGCTGTTTTTT
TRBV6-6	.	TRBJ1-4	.	CASREVQGTNEKLFF	TGTGCCAGCAGGGAGGTGCAAGGGACTAATGAAAAACTGTTTTTT
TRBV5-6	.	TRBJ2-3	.	CASSLGDTGTQYF	TGTGCCAGCAGCTTAGGGGACACTGGGACGCAGTATTTT
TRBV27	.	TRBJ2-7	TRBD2	CASSGGLAGLSSYEQYF	TGTGCCAGCAGTGGGGGACTAGCGGGACTTAGCTCCTACGAGCAGTACTTC
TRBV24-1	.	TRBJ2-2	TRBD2	CATSDLPGTSGRAPGELFF	TGTGCCACCAGTGATTTGCCCGGGACTAGCGGGAGGGCTCCCGGGGAGCTGTTTTTT
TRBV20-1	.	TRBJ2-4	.	CSASIKAPNIQYF	TGCAGTGCTAGTATCAAAGCCCCAAACATTCAGTACTTC
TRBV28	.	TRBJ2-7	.	CASSSGGEAYEQYF	TGTGCCAGCAGTTCCGGGGGAGAGGCCTACGAGCAGTACTTC
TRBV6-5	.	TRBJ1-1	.	CASSYWGEDTEAFF	TGTGCCAGCAGTTACTGGGGAGAGGACACTGAAGCTTTCTTT
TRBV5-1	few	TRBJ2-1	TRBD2	CASSLGGGAYNEQFF	TGCGCCAGCAGCTTGGGCGGGGGGGCCTACAATGAGCAGTTCTTC
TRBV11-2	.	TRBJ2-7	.	CASSLMRNRDSPYEQYF	TGTGCCAGCAGCCTCATGCGCAACCGGGACTCCCCCTACGAGCAGTACTTC
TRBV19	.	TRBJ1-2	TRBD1	CASSSTSGTGRYGYTF	TGTGCCAGTTCATCCACCTCCGGGACAGGGAGATATGGCTACACCTTC
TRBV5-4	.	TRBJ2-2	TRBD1	CASSSGTGRNTGELFF	TGTGCCAGCAGCTCCGGGACAGGACGGAACACCGGGGAGCTGTTTTTT
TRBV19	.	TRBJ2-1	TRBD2	CASSRLAGGSSYNEQFF	TGTGCCAGTAGCCGCCTAGCGGGAGGGAGCTCCTACAATGAGCAGTTCTTC
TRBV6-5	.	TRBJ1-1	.	CASSPRQMNTEAFF	TGTGCCAGTTCCCCACGTCAGATGAACACTGAAGCTTTCTTT